The following is a TCR beta chain sequence with its context. This clonotype has a handful of counts. Its antigen is currently not known. No per-base quality is available; no much larger clone lies one base away. The data derive from a study of regulatory T cells in long-lasting Graves disease (dated by TCRdb to about 2021). About the study as a whole: Persistent Graves' disease was defined as persistently positive TSH receptor autoantibodies together with antithyroid drug treatment for over 5 years. Persistent Graves' disease patients were compared with newly diagnosed Graves' disease patients by peripheral blood TCR sequencing and RNA sequencing. The study was registered as a clinical trial and conducted in China. A total of around 35 samples underwent TCR sequencing, from about 13 patients with persistent Graves' disease and 20 or so patients with newly diagnosed Graves' disease. Persistent Graves' disease patients in the clinical cohort had taken antithyroid drugs for approximately 10 years on average.

The research as a whole found: Preferential use of TRBV28, TRBJ1-2 and TRBJ2-5 was observed in persistent disease, whereas TRBV20-1 and TRBJ2-1 were favored in newly diagnosed disease. More public clonotypes were shared among persistent patients (more than 2,500) than among newly diagnosed patients (roughly 1,000). As a limitation, the authors acknowledged that the small sample size may reduce accuracy. Persistent Graves' disease patients showed lower TCR Shannon entropy and fewer highly expanded clones than newly diagnosed patients, suggesting clonal expansion. Only the TCR beta chain was sequenced and analyzed. Only peripheral blood was studied, because thyroid tissue, the primary lesion, was inaccessible.

In light of the paper, this sample's time point label describes: persistent/refractory GD, antithyroid drugs over 5 years with positive TRAb. RNA was extracted from PBMCs in TRIzol for both TCR sequencing and RNA sequencing. The diagnosis of Graves' disease was made according to American Thyroid Association guidelines. Patients were recruited from an endocrinology department in Xi'an, China. Each patient gave about 8.1 milliliters of peripheral blood, collected in an EDTA anticoagulant tube. Ficoll Paque Plus density gradient separation was used to isolate PBMCs, and no additional T cell sorting was done. An Agilent 2100 Bioanalyzer and agarose gel were used to check RNA quality, while a NanoDrop 2000 measured RNA concentration. Receptor amplification or capture employed multiplex PCR. Instrument on record: Illumina HiSeq 4000. TCR beta libraries were built with iRepertoire HTBI primers and Arm-PCR amplification of CDR3 regions. Gel purification was performed on PCR products prior to sequencing. Processing in the source paper ran as follows. Gene usage analysis of CDR3 amino acid clonotypes relied on the approximately 62 TRBV and 14 TRBJ segments identified across samples. COPE and FqMerger were used to merge the filtered high-quality paired reads into contigs. Contigs were aligned with BLAST to IMGT TRBV, TRBD and TRBJ reference genes, and CDR3 was defined per IMGT. Any clonotype with a frequency above 0.1% was counted as a highly expanded clone. Shannon entropy was used to measure repertoire diversity, and the Gini coefficient was used to measure V-J evenness. Clonotypes shared by more than one individual were considered public. TCRdb applied fastp at Q25 and MiXCR to the public reads, then kept only in-frame beta chains. Each CDR3 protein gets just one entry, which takes the most common genes and DNA from the rows behind it. The V and J calls and clone size are TCRdb's, not the authors'. In all, the sample holds some 470,000 distinct CDR3 sequences, and roughly 21% of those were seen once. The top ten hold approximately 6.4% of the sample.

CDR1 and CDR2 are drawn from the germline V gene: MGHRA, YSYEKL. Inclusive of the bounding cysteine and phenylalanine, the CDR3 is 15 residues long. The read is trimmed to its CDR3 DNA, 45 bases read in frame from base 1. V has 4 bases trimmed and J has 8 bases trimmed; junction bases matching no gene number 13. Specimen: peripheral blood mononuclear cells (PBMCs), collected when the disease was refractory, from a patient treated with antithyroid drugs. This clonotype was obtained from a female donor with Graves disease. Recombination connected TRBV4-1 to TRBJ1-1, and TRBD1 aligns with 7 junction nucleotides. Read as DNA, the sequence is TGCGCCAGCAGCCGACACTCAGGGGGAGGGATGGAAGCTTTCTTT. Its amino acids are CASSRHSGGGMEAFF.